The present T cell receptor beta chain was sequenced within a study of cytomegalovirus exposure and HLA in healthy donors. Germline assignment: CDR1 MDHEN and CDR2 SYDVKM. V trimming: 6 bases; J trimming: 10 bases; junction bases outside the gene matches: 12. The CDR3 loop spans 15 amino acids. 60 Vbeta and 13 Jbeta primers were used in PCR. The table came from immunoSEQ multiplex PCR; TCRdb's copy has only in-frame clones and leaves some out. The sample has about 200,000 clones. To note about this clone: As yet, its antigen is unknown.

The study, taken as a whole, reports: Cytomegalovirus association was assigned to more than 150 TCR beta chains.

What was sequenced was PBMCs. The source of this sequence is a girl aged 2-10 years in good health and CMV-seropositive. V gene TRBV28 combines with J gene TRBJ1-4, with 9 bases matching TRBD1. Written as DNA, the CDR3 is TGTGCCAGCAGCTCCCCCGGGACAGGGACTGTAAAACTGTTTTTT. Translated, it gives CASSSPGTGTVKLFF. Supplemented by reference TRBV28 and TRBJ1-4, the full variable domain reads DVKVTQSSRYLVKRTGEKVFLECVQDMDHENMFWYRQDPGLGLRLIYFSYDVKMKEKGDIPEGYSVSREKKERFSLILESASTNQTSMYLCASSSPGTGTVKLFFGSGTQLSVL.